The T cell receptor beta chain under discussion was sequenced for a study of T cell changes during pregnancy in multiple sclerosis (dated by TCRdb to 2018 to 2020). In the study overall: The study examined how the T cell repertoire changed over the course of pregnancy in women with multiple sclerosis.

To prepare the library, the immunoSEQ multiplex PCR assay was applied. TCRdb took this table from immuneACCESS and kept in-frame rearrangements with V and J called. Such tables lack part of the clones; where checked against another copy, unresolved V genes explain under half of the gap, and the rest is unexplained. The sample contains around 56,000 clones, 75% to 90% of them found a single time. In total, the top ten clones hold about 0.4% of the sample. Concerning this clone itself: Its cognate antigen has yet to be identified. Qualities for individual bases were not recorded, and no much larger clone is one base off.

Including the terminal cysteine and phenylalanine, the CDR3 comprises 16 residues. The kept DNA is CDR3 alone, 48 bases in frame from the first base. CDR1 and CDR2, looked up from the germline V gene, are MGHDK and SYGVNS. V loses 1 base at its end and J loses 5 bases; junction bases beyond the gene matches: 9. Sequenced material: CD4+ T cells from peripheral blood mononuclear cells, taken in the third trimester of pregnancy. The V and J genes are TRBV25-1 and TRBJ2-5; TRBD2 lines up with 8 middle nucleotides. The clonotype comes from a female donor with multiple sclerosis, enrolled in a pregnancy study. The DNA sequence reads TGTGCCAGCAGTGAATTTGGTAGCGGGGTGGACGAGACCCAGTACTTC. The translation is CASSEFGSGVDETQYF.